One and the same sample provided the 20 T cell receptor beta chains below, sequenced in a study of blood T cell repertoires in COVID-19. Sequencing used immunoSEQ multiplex PCR; TCRdb keeps in-frame clones, though not all of them. The sample records some 220,000 clones, about nine tenths being singletons. Sequenced sample: PBMCs or T cells enriched from blood (not recorded which). Receptor source: a woman in her thirties who had recovered from COVID-19.

The V and J genes are TRBV5-6 and TRBJ1-4, with 7 bases identical to TRBD1. Looked up from germline, CDR1 is SGHDT and CDR2 is YYEEEE. J was trimmed by 3 bases and V by 2 bases; bases with no gene match: 7. CDR3 length: 16 amino acids. The CDR3 region has the DNA TGTGCCAGCAGCTTTCTCCCCGGGACAGCTAATGAAAAACTGTTTTTT. Protein: CASSFLPGTANEKLFF.

This CDR3 reads CASSYSSGGTQETQYF. In DNA, the CDR3 is TGTGCCAGCAGTTACTCTAGCGGGGGGACCCAAGAGACCCAGTACTTC. The V gene is TRBV6-2 or TRBV6-3, the J gene TRBJ2-5; 10 bases are a match to TRBD2. CDR3 length equals 16 residues. Germline V gene sequence: CDR1 MNHEY, CDR2 SVGEGT. The ends lost 0 bases at V and 1 base at J; junction bases unmatched: 2.

The chain employs TRBV12-5 and TRBJ1-1; 9 bases agree with TRBD1. Looked up from germline, CDR1 is LGHNT and CDR2 is FRNRAP. The CDR3 is 14 amino acids. J gave up 1 base and V 7 bases, and 4 bases lay outside the gene matches. Here the CDR3 DNA reads TGTGCTAGTGATCCGGGACAGGGGAACACTGAAGCTTTCTTT. This encodes CASDPGQGNTEAFF.

The chain is built from TRBV5-1 and TRBJ2-7; possibly TRBD2 for D (7 bases). Trimming left V 0 bases short and J 2 bases short, with 12 bases between. This CDR3 region has 15 residues. CDR1 is SGHRS, CDR2 YFSETQ, per germline. The CDR3 loop is CASSLAGGRPYEQYF. The CDR3 region has the DNA TGCGCCAGCAGCTTGGCCGGGGGGCGCCCCTACGAGCAGTACTTC.

The chain has TRBV18 and TRBJ2-6; D remains unclear. Trimming stripped 3 bases from V and 0 bases from J, with 9 bases between. Per the germline V gene, CDR1 is KGHSH and CDR2 is LQKENI. The CDR3 spans 16 residues. This CDR3 is CASSPVQVSGANVLTF. Written as DNA, the CDR3 is TGTGCCAGCTCACCGGTCCAGGTCTCTGGGGCCAACGTCCTGACTTTC.

The V gene is TRBV27, the J gene TRBJ2-2; weak D call: TRBD2 (5 bases). The CDR3 loop spans 16 amino acids. V lost 4 bases and J 3 bases, leaving 15 bases between the germline ends. Germline V CDR1 and CDR2: MNHEY, SMNVEV (reference sequence). DNA of the CDR3: TGTGCCAGCAGTTCTCGGGGTTGGGGTTACACCGGGGAGCTGTTTTTT. It specifies CASSSRGWGYTGELFF.

This clone was seen once. This rearrangement joins TRBV11-3 to TRBJ2-7; 7 bases are a match to TRBD1. CDR3 length: 14 amino acids. V lost 1 base and J lost 3; bases outside the gene matches: 3. Germline loops: CDR1 SGHNT, CDR2 YENEEA. The CDR3 DNA reads as TGTGCCAGCAGCTTAGGAGGACAGGTCTACGAGCAGTACTTC. Protein: CASSLGGQVYEQYF.

Concerning this clone itself: Compared with germline, one end of the junction differs, possibly owing to a read error. This rearrangement joins TRBV18 to TRBJ2-2, with TRBD2 as a possible D gene (5 bases). The CDR3 totals 14 residues. In germline, CDR1 is KGHSH, CDR2 LQKENI. The CDR3 region is CASSLRGNIGELFF. As DNA, the CDR3 is TGTGCCAGCTCCCTCCGGGGAAACATCGGGGAGCTGTTTTTT.

The chain combines TRBV29-1 with TRBJ2-7; 10 nucleotides match TRBD1. From germline, CDR1 is SQVTM and CDR2 ANQGSEA. With V trimmed by 8 bases and J by 0 bases, 16 bases remained unmatched. The CDR3 is 17 amino acids. CDR3 bases: TGCAGCTTCCCCTCTCGGACAGGGGGTGAGAACTCCTACGAGCAGTACTTC. Translating gives CSFPSRTGGENSYEQYF.

The V gene is TRBV6-2 or TRBV6-3, the J gene TRBJ2-2; possibly TRBD2 for D (5 bases). V dropped 5 bases and J dropped 5 bases, with 12 bases sitting between them. Looked up from germline, CDR1 is MNHEY and CDR2 is SVGEGT. The CDR3 consists of 14 residues. The CDR3 DNA follows: TGTGCCAGCAGTCATCTAGCACGGACCGGGGAGCTGTTTTTT. Encoded protein: CASSHLARTGELFF.

The genes are TRBV25-1 and TRBJ2-2; D gene unclear. The germline V gene has CDR1 MGHDK and CDR2 SYGVNS. Trimming removed 4 bases from V and 3 bases from J, with 9 bases in between. The CDR3 covers 14 residues. CDR3 amino acids: CASSAQAHTGELFF. DNA for the CDR3: TGTGCCAGCAGTGCCCAGGCACACACCGGGGAGCTGTTTTTT.

The CDR3 DNA sequence: TGTGCCAGTAGTGTAACAGGGGTCGACTACGAGCAGTACTTC. Translated, it gives CASSVTGVDYEQYF. V gene TRBV19 combines with J gene TRBJ2-7; 7 bases match TRBD1. Germline loops: CDR1 LNHDA, CDR2 SQIVND (reference sequence). CDR3 size: 14 residues. V was pared by 5 bases and J by 3 bases, with 7 bases of the junction left unmatched.

J is TRBJ1-5 and V is TRBV19; D may be TRBD1 (5 bases). The V end lost 3 bases, the J end lost 6 bases, and 18 bases lay between the germline ends. Looked up from germline, CDR1 is LNHDA and CDR2 is SQIVND (reference sequence). There are 16 residues in the CDR3. CDR3: CASSIFNRRESQPQHF. Here the CDR3 DNA reads TGTGCCAGTAGTATCTTTAACAGGAGAGAGAGTCAGCCCCAGCATTTT.

The gene calls are TRBV20-1 and TRBJ2-3; D remains unclear. This CDR3 is 11 amino acids long. Deletions cut 3 bases from V and 2 bases from J, with 3 bases between. From germline, CDR1 is DFQATT and CDR2 SNEGSKA (reference sequence). This CDR3 reads CSASYTDTQYF. CDR3 in DNA: TGCAGTGCTAGCTACACAGATACGCAGTATTTT.

The chain has TRBV7-9 and TRBJ2-5; 8 bases map to TRBD2. The junction had 4 bases not matched to a gene; V was cut back by 1 base and J by 0 bases. Germline V CDR1 and CDR2: SEHNR, FQNEAQ (reference sequence). CDR3 size: 16 residues. As DNA, the CDR3 is TGTGCCAGCAGCTTAGACGAGCGGGGGTACCAAGAGACCCAGTACTTC. It yields the protein CASSLDERGYQETQYF.

The V gene is TRBV6-2 or TRBV6-3, the J gene TRBJ1-2, with 7 positions matching TRBD1. The germline gives CDR1 MNHEY, CDR2 SVGEGT. This CDR3 has 13 residues. The V gene end was trimmed by 2 bases and the J gene end by 12 bases; junction bases not matched to a gene: 9. In DNA form, the CDR3 reads TGTGCCAGCAGTTACACTAACAGGGGTTACCACACCTTC. Its protein is CASSYTNRGYHTF.

This chain joins TRBV6-1 and TRBJ2-7; unclear D gene. V dropped 2 bases and J dropped 3 bases, with 11 bases sitting between them. CDR1 is MNHNS, CDR2 SASEGT, per germline. The CDR3 totals 14 residues. CDR3 in amino acids: CASSETRVVYEQYF. The CDR3 bases are TGTGCCAGCAGTGAAACCCGGGTCGTCTACGAGCAGTACTTC.

V and J are TRBV19 and TRBJ1-5, with 8 bases fitting TRBD1. The germline V gene encodes CDR1 LNHDA and CDR2 SQIVND (reference sequence). CDR3 size: 13 residues. V gave up 7 bases and J gave up 2 bases; unmatched junction bases: 1. CDR3 residues: CASMDRGNQPQHF. The CDR3 region has the DNA TGTGCCAGTATGGACAGGGGCAATCAGCCCCAGCATTTT.

This chain uses TRBV7-3 with TRBJ1-2; D is possibly TRBD1 (6 bases). Per the germline V gene, CDR1 is SGHTA and CDR2 is FQGTGA. This CDR3 is 18 amino acids long. The V end was cut by 2 bases, the J end by 3 bases, with 22 bases between. CDR3 sequence (DNA): TGTGCCAGCAGCTTAGTTCCCGTTGGGCAGGGGAACGACTATGGCTACACCTTC. Its translation is CASSLVPVGQGNDYGYTF.

The genes are TRBV27 and TRBJ2-1; 8 bases match TRBD1. This CDR3 spans 18 amino acids. The germline CDR1 and CDR2 sequences are MNHEY and SMNVEV (reference sequence). V lost 6 bases, J lost 5 bases, and 18 bases stayed unmatched. Here the CDR3 reads CASRVGSIGTGLDNEQFF. Here the CDR3 DNA reads TGTGCCAGCAGAGTAGGGAGTATCGGGACAGGTCTCGACAATGAGCAGTTCTTC.